The T cell receptor beta chain under discussion was sequenced for a study of T-cell reconstitution after alpha-beta-depleted transplantation in children. Study-level findings and limits: Where alpha-beta T cells came from about two months after transplant was reportedly several hundred expanded graft clones. Once a year had passed after transplant, T-cell counts and diversity came mostly from newly produced T cells. In some patients, recipient T cells and intrathymic progenitors surviving conditioning explained high day-60 diversity.

Preparation of the TCRbeta library used unique molecular identifiers. TCRdb ran MiXCR on the PCR reads and lists one entry per CDR3 protein. Of tens of thousands of distinct CDR3 sequences in the sample, 5.5% to 7% were seen once. This clonotype was detected ten times or more. Its antigen is unknown. CDR3 length equals 13 residues. The germline V and J ends were trimmed by 5 bases and 3 bases, with 11 bases remaining between them. The germline gives CDR1 LNHDA, CDR2 SQIVND (reference sequence). Sequenced here: peripheral blood, sampled 60 days after TCRalphabeta/CD19-depleted stem cell transplant. The receptor was derived from a child younger than two who had a stem cell transplant for acute myeloid leukemia, so the T cells may come from the graft donor. J is TRBJ2-7 and V is TRBV19, with D possibly being TRBD1 or TRBD2 (5 bases each). The CDR3 is CASSPRDGYEQYF. The CDR3 DNA follows: TGTGCCAGTAGTCCCCGGGACGGCTACGAGCAGTACTTC.